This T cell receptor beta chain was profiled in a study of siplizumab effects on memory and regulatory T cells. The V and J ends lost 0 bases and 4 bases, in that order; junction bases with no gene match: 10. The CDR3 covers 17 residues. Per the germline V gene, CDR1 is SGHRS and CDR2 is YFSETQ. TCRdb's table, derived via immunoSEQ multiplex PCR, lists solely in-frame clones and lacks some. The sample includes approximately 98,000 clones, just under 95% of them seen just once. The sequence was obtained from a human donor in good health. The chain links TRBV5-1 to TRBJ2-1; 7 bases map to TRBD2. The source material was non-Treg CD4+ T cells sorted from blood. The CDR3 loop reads CASSLALVGLPYNEQFF. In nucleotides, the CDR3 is TGCGCCAGCAGCTTGGCCCTGGTGGGACTACCATACAATGAGCAGTTCTTC.